The T cell receptor (beta chain) described here comes from a study of OX40 agonist ivuxolimab in advanced cancers. Overall study context: Partial responses were achieved by three patients, one with hepatocellular carcinoma and two with cutaneous melanoma. Findings of the study overall: Partial responders at 0.1-3.0 mg/kg showed near-lowest clonal expansion. At doses 0.1 to 3.0 mg/kg, CD4+ and CD8+ clones expanded.

Concerning this clone: What it binds is unknown.

Method: immunoSEQ multiplex PCR; TCRdb's copy keeps in-frame clones and lacks some. The sample shows about 50,000 clones, about 85% of them seen only once. Trimming removed 3 bases at V and 1 base at J, with 7 bases between. Germline CDR1 reads KGHSH; CDR2 reads LQKENI. There are 13 residues in the CDR3. The source material was CD4+ or CD8+ T cells sorted from blood, sampled in a trial of the OX40 agonist ivuxolimab. The source is an adult with an advanced solid tumor such as melanoma, head and neck, liver or kidney cancer. J is TRBJ2-7 and V is TRBV18, with D perhaps matching TRBD2 (6 bases). The CDR3 DNA reads TGTGCCAGCTCACCGGGGAGGTCCTACGAGCAGTACTTC. It encodes CASSPGRSYEQYF.